The 29 T cell receptor beta chains listed next were all sequenced from one sample in a study of blood T cell repertoires in COVID-19. Produced via immunoSEQ multiplex PCR; TCRdb's table is partial and in-frame only. The sample contains some 70,000 clones, approximately 86% of which appear only once. Sequencing input: peripheral blood. All receptors derive from a woman aged 55-69 years with acute or convalescent COVID-19.

This clone was seen more than once but under ten times. The rearrangement joins TRBV28 to TRBJ2-7; D possibly corresponds to TRBD2 (7 bases). CDR1 is MDHEN and CDR2 is SYDVKM in the germline V gene. V dropped 6 bases and J dropped 3 bases, with 15 bases sitting between them. The CDR3 has 14 amino acids. The CDR3 loop reads CASRPGGAHYEQYF. CDR3 DNA: TGTGCCAGCAGACCTGGGGGGGCCCACTACGAGCAGTACTTC.

This clone was observed a few times. V is TRBV5-1 and J is TRBJ1-6; TRBD1 agrees at 7 bases. Per germline, CDR1 SGHRS and CDR2 YFSETQ. The V segment lost 4 bases and the J segment 7 bases; nucleotides outside the gene matches: 11. The CDR3 loop spans 16 amino acids. The CDR3 is CASSPITGVRNSPLHF. The CDR3 nucleotides read TGCGCCAGCAGCCCAATTACAGGGGTTCGGAATTCACCCCTCCACTTT.

This clone appeared a single time. This rearrangement joins TRBV28 to TRBJ1-1, with D possibly being TRBD1 (5 bases). V lost 8 bases and J 0 bases, leaving 10 bases between the germline ends. The CDR3 runs to 13 residues. Germline CDR1 is MDHEN and CDR2 is SYDVKM. For the CDR3, the DNA is TGTGCCAGCGGGGAGGGGCTGAACACTGAAGCTTTCTTT. As protein: CASGEGLNTEAFF.

The chain couples TRBV28 to TRBJ1-1; D is uncertain. The germline V gene has CDR1 MDHEN and CDR2 SYDVKM. Trimming removed 2 bases from V and 0 bases from J, with 7 bases in between. This CDR3 spans 14 amino acids. CDR3: CASSLVTVNTEAFF. CDR3 nucleotides: TGTGCCAGCAGTTTAGTTACGGTGAACACTGAAGCTTTCTTT.

The chain employs TRBV30 and TRBJ2-3, with 12 positions matching TRBD2. Unmatched junction bases numbered 7, after V lost 6 bases and J lost 3 bases. This CDR3 has 15 residues. Germline V CDR1 and CDR2: GTSNPN, SVGIG (reference sequence). CDR3 residues: CACSGLAGKTDTQYF. The CDR3 DNA sequence: TGTGCCTGCTCAGGACTAGCGGGAAAGACAGATACGCAGTATTTT. Together with reference TRBV30 and TRBJ2-3, the CDR3 gives the full variable domain: SQTIHQWPATLVQPVGSPLSLECTVEGTSNPNLYWYRQAAGRGLQLLFYSVGIGQISSEVPQNLSASRPQDRQFILSSKKLLLSDSGFYLCACSGLAGKTDTQYFGPGTRLTVL.

This CDR3 is CASSFPTSGGFNEQFF. The CDR3, as DNA: TGTGCCAGCAGCTTCCCCACTAGCGGGGGCTTCAATGAGCAGTTCTTC. V is TRBV28 and J is TRBJ2-1; TRBD2 matches 11 bases. The germline V gene has CDR1 MDHEN and CDR2 SYDVKM. The trim removed 6 bases at V and 6 bases at J, leaving 10 bases unmatched. The CDR3 sequence is 16 residues long.

Remarks on this clone: In the same sample, other DNA sequences code for this CDR3. The chain recombines TRBV24-1 with TRBJ2-7; tentative D call: TRBD1 (6 bases). Trimming shortened V by 9 bases and J by 2 bases, and 13 bases separated the two germline ends. CDR1 KGHDR and CDR2 SFDVKD come from the germline V gene. This CDR3 spans 13 amino acids. The CDR3 DNA sequence: TGTGCCACCTCGGAGACAGGCACCTACGAGCAGTACTTC. Protein sequence: CATSETGTYEQYF.

This chain links TRBV28 with TRBJ1-1, with D perhaps TRBD1 (6 bases). Between the trimmed V and J ends, which lost 4 bases and 1 base, there was a span of 16 bases. The CDR3 contains 16 residues. From germline, CDR1 is MDHEN and CDR2 SYDVKM. CDR3 coding DNA: TGTGCCAGCAGTTCCTACAGAGGGGGTAGGAACACTGAAGCTTTCTTT. Translated: CASSSYRGGRNTEAFF.

This rearrangement joins TRBV15 to TRBJ2-7, with D uncertain. Germline loops: CDR1 LNHNV, CDR2 YYDKDF (reference sequence). The CDR3 runs 16 residues. V shed 0 bases and J shed 5 bases, with 17 bases lying between them. The CDR3 sequence: CATSRDVRPQANEQYF. In nucleotides, the CDR3 is TGTGCCACCAGCAGAGATGTTAGACCCCAGGCCAACGAGCAGTACTTC.

This sequence joins TRBV18 and TRBJ1-1; weak D call: TRBD1 (5 bases). CDR3 length: 13 residues. Germline-derived CDR1 and CDR2 are KGHSH and LQKENI. V was clipped by 5 bases and J by 1 base, with 8 bases between them. CDR3 residues: CASSLDRNTEAFF. In nucleotides, the CDR3 is TGTGCCAGCTCATTAGACAGGAACACTGAAGCTTTCTTT.

The CDR3 bases are TGTGCCAGCAGCGGGACTTCCCAAGAGACCCAGTACTTC. It codes for CASSGTSQETQYF. The chain joins TRBV9 to TRBJ2-5, with a tentative D call TRBD2 (5 bases). This CDR3 is built from 13 residues. Per the germline V gene, CDR1 is SGDLS and CDR2 is YYNGEE. Trimming removed 3 bases from V and 1 base from J, with 7 bases in between.

V is TRBV24-1 and J is TRBJ2-3; 8 nucleotides match TRBD2. Germline trimming cut 12 bases from V and 13 bases from J; bases unmatched to any gene: 17. The CDR3 spans 13 residues. Germline lookup yields CDR1 KGHDR and CDR2 SFDVKD. The CDR3 here is CASTGGGTSREYF. CDR3 coding DNA: TGTGCCTCAACGGGGGGGGGAACAAGTAGGGAGTATTTT.

The V and J genes are TRBV5-1 and TRBJ2-2; 7 bases are shared with TRBD1. The CDR3 length is 17 residues. The V gene's germline CDR1 is SGHRS and CDR2 YFSETQ. The trim removed 0 bases at V and 6 bases at J, leaving 11 bases unmatched. The CDR3 DNA follows: TGCGCCAGCAGCTTGGCCGCACGGACAGGACGGCCCGGGGAGCTGTTTTTT. Its translation: CASSLAARTGRPGELFF.

This clone has just one count. This rearrangement joins TRBV2 to TRBJ1-2; TRBD1 might be the D (5 bases). Germline V gene sequence: CDR1 SNHLY, CDR2 FYNNEI. V was trimmed by 4 bases and J by 10 bases, leaving 40 bases between them. This CDR3 is built from 21 residues. The CDR3 is CASSVLSLGGGSETTDPTYTF. In DNA form, the CDR3 reads TGTGCCAGCAGTGTGCTCTCCTTGGGAGGCGGGAGCGAGACGACAGATCCGACCTACACCTTC.

The chain couples TRBV29-1 to TRBJ1-2; D is ambiguous. Between the trimmed V and J ends, which lost 5 bases and 2 bases, there was a span of 9 bases. The CDR3 sequence is 12 residues long. CDR1 and CDR2 (germline): SQVTM, ANQGSEA. CDR3 region: CSVWGVNYGYTF. The DNA of the CDR3 is TGCAGCGTTTGGGGAGTCAACTATGGCTACACCTTC.

J is TRBJ1-4 and V is TRBV5-5; TRBD1 agrees at 8 bases. There are 16 residues in the CDR3. Germline trimming cut 4 bases from V and 0 bases from J; bases unmatched to any gene: 5. CDR1 is SGHKS, CDR2 YYEKEE, per germline (reference sequence). For the CDR3, the DNA is TGTGCCAGCAGCAAGGGACAGGTTACAACTAATGAAAAACTGTTTTTT. Translated: CASSKGQVTTNEKLFF.

In this sample, this clone turned up once. The genes are TRBV6-1 and TRBJ2-2; the match to TRBD1 covers 7 bases. V lost 2 bases and J lost 6; bases outside the gene matches: 6. The CDR3 runs to 15 residues. Germline V lookup: CDR1 MNHNS, CDR2 SASEGT. CDR3 protein: CASSEYRQGPGELFF. The DNA of the CDR3 is TGTGCCAGCAGTGAATATAGACAGGGACCCGGGGAGCTGTTTTTT.

The chain joins TRBV4-1 to TRBJ2-7; 7 bases are a match to TRBD1. V dropped 0 bases and J dropped 5; count of bases not matched to a gene: 16. The germline V gene encodes CDR1 MGHRA and CDR2 YSYEKL. The CDR3 length is 18 residues. Here the CDR3 reads CASSQDRGRGTASHEQYF. The DNA of the CDR3 is TGCGCCAGCAGCCAAGATCGGGGAAGGGGGACAGCGAGCCACGAGCAGTACTTC.

The chain carries TRBV3-1 (or the pseudogene TRBV3-2) and TRBJ2-3, with 10 bases aligning to TRBD1. V lost 4 bases to trimming and J lost 3 bases; unmatched junction nucleotides: 7. This CDR3 contains 16 residues. In germline, CDR1 is LGHDT, CDR2 YNNKEL (reference sequence). CDR3 nucleotide sequence: TGTGCCAGCAGCCTAAGGACAGGGGGTGGAACAGATACGCAGTATTTT. Translating gives CASSLRTGGGTDTQYF.

This clone came up once. The V call is TRBV6-5, the J call TRBJ1-6; D possibly corresponds to TRBD1 (6 bases). Germline CDR1 MNHEY, CDR2 SVGAGI. The V end was cut by 6 bases, the J end by 10 bases, with 19 bases between. The CDR3 is 15 residues long. CDR3 sequence (DNA): TGTGCCAGCAGCGACCGGGGGGGGCGGAGCTCACCCCTCCACTTT. Encoded protein: CASSDRGGRSSPLHF.

The chain employs TRBV4-1 and TRBJ1-2; 9 bases are a match to TRBD1. CDR3 length: 18 amino acids. J was trimmed by 3 bases and V by 4 bases; bases with no gene match: 15. Germline V lookup: CDR1 MGHRA, CDR2 YSYEKL. The CDR3 coding sequence is TGCGCCAGCAGCCTCCGAGACAGGGGGTTCAGTCTAGACTATGGCTACACCTTC. Its protein is CASSLRDRGFSLDYGYTF.

The chain has TRBV7-6 and TRBJ2-7; D is unresolved. CDR3 size: 13 residues. V was cut by 1 base and J by 4 bases, with 8 bases left in between. CDR1 and CDR2 from the germline V gene are SGHVS and FNYEAQ. CDR3 bases: TGTGCCAGCAGCTTAGGGCCGGAGTACGAGCAGTACTTC. Translating it yields CASSLGPEYEQYF.

V is TRBV6-6 and J is TRBJ1-1; 8 bases fit TRBD1. Trimming removed 6 bases from V and 7 bases from J; junction bases left unmatched: 10. The CDR3 totals 14 residues. Germline V gives CDR1 MNHNY, CDR2 SVGAGI (reference sequence). CDR3 DNA: TGTGCCAGCAGCCCCGGACAGGGAGACTTTGAAGCTTTCTTT. Amino acid sequence: CASSPGQGDFEAFF.

V and J are TRBV3-1 (or the pseudogene TRBV3-2) and TRBJ2-2; D gene unclear. CDR3 size: 15 residues. The ends were cut back, 1 base at V and 5 bases at J, with 11 bases in the middle. From germline, CDR1 is LGHDT and CDR2 YNNKEL (reference sequence). The CDR3: CASSQGASETGELFF. Written as DNA, the CDR3 is TGTGCCAGCAGCCAAGGGGCTTCAGAGACCGGGGAGCTGTTTTTT.

This chain connects TRBV19 to TRBJ2-7; TRBD1 matches 8 bases. The CDR3 totals 15 residues. In germline, CDR1 is LNHDA, CDR2 SQIVND (reference sequence). The ends lost 3 bases at V and 6 bases at J; junction bases unmatched: 10. In nucleotides, the CDR3 is TGTGCCAGTAGTATTGGAGGACAGGGTAATATCGAGCAGTACTTC. Protein sequence: CASSIGGQGNIEQYF.

The chain employs TRBV5-6 and TRBJ1-2; D may be TRBD1 (6 bases). The CDR3 contains 15 residues. Looked up from germline, CDR1 is SGHDT and CDR2 is YYEEEE. Trimming removed 4 bases at V and 0 bases at J, with 13 bases between. CDR3 sequence (DNA): TGTGCCAGCAGCGATGGGGGACAATCTAACTATGGCTACACCTTC. Translated: CASSDGGQSNYGYTF.

This clone was recorded only once. The V gene is TRBV2, the J gene TRBJ1-2; no firm D call. Trimming pared 3 bases from V and 4 bases from J, leaving 12 bases between. The CDR3 contains 14 residues. Germline V gene lookup returns CDR1 SNHLY and CDR2 FYNNEI. The CDR3 coding sequence is TGTGCCAGCAGTGATGCGAATCCTGGCTATGGCTACACCTTC. Translated, it gives CASSDANPGYGYTF. Variable domain in full (rest from reference TRBV2 and TRBJ1-2): EPEVTQTPSHQVTQMGQEVILRCVPISNHLYFYWYRQILGQKVEFLVSFYNNEISEKSEIFDDQFSVERPDGSNFTLKIRSTKLEDSAMYFCASSDANPGYGYTFGSGTRLTVV.

This chain uses TRBV4-1 with TRBJ2-1, with TRBD2 matching 10 bases. V dropped 0 bases and J dropped 0; count of bases not matched to a gene: 2. The CDR3 runs to 17 residues. From germline, CDR1 is MGHRA and CDR2 YSYEKL. CDR3 bases: TGCGCCAGCAGCCAAGAGTCTAGCGGGAGCTCCTACAATGAGCAGTTCTTC. Protein sequence: CASSQESSGSSYNEQFF.

The chain recombines TRBV18 with TRBJ2-5; no firm D call. The germline V gene encodes CDR1 KGHSH and CDR2 LQKENI. V was pared by 3 bases and J by 1 base, with 6 bases between. CDR3 length equals 13 residues. The chain's CDR3 is CASSPNSQETQYF. As DNA, the CDR3 is TGTGCCAGCTCACCGAACAGCCAAGAGACCCAGTACTTC.